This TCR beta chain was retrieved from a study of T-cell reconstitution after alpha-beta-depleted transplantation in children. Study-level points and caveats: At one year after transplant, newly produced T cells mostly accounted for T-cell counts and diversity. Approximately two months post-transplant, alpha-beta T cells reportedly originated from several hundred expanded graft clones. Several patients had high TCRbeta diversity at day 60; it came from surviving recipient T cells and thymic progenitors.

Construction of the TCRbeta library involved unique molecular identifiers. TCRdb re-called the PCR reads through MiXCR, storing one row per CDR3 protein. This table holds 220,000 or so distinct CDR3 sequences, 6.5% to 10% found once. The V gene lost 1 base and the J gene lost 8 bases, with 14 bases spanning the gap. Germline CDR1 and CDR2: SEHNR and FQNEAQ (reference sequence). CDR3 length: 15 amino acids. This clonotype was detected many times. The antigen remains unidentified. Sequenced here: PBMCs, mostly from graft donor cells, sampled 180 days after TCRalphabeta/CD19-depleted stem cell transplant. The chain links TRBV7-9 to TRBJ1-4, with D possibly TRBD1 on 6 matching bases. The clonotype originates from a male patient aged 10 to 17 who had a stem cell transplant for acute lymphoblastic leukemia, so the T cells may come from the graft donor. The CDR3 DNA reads TGTGCCAGCAGCTTAGAGTGGGGGGCTGGCGAAAAACTGTTTTTT. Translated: CASSLEWGAGEKLFF.